The next 28 T cell receptor beta chains were all read from a single sample in a study of blood T cell repertoires in COVID-19. Assay: immunoSEQ multiplex PCR; the TCRdb copy retains only in-frame clones and omits some. The sample records about 390,000 clones, about 87% being singletons. Sequenced input: peripheral blood. All receptors come from a woman aged 60 to 75 with COVID-19, enrolled during active disease.

This chain uses TRBV2 with TRBJ2-7; 7 bases line up with TRBD1. The CDR3 sequence is 14 residues long. The germline gives CDR1 SNHLY, CDR2 FYNNEI. V was clipped by 6 bases and J by 0 bases; unmatched bases: 5. This chain's CDR3 is CASRSTGVSYEQYF. The CDR3 DNA reads TGTGCCAGCAGGAGTACAGGGGTCTCCTACGAGCAGTACTTC.

The rearrangement joins TRBV7-9 to TRBJ2-1, with no clear D. The germline V gene encodes CDR1 SEHNR and CDR2 FQNEAQ (reference sequence). Trimming cost V 5 bases and J 3 bases, with 5 bases left between them. This CDR3 is 12 amino acids long. The CDR3 region is CASSAGYNEQFF. Written as DNA, the CDR3 is TGTGCCAGCAGCGCAGGCTACAATGAGCAGTTCTTC.

This clone was observed a few times. This chain connects TRBV7-9 to TRBJ2-2; no firm D call. This CDR3 is built from 11 residues. CDR1 and CDR2 (germline): SEHNR, FQNEAQ (reference sequence). The germline V and J ends were trimmed by 5 bases and 5 bases, with 3 bases remaining between them. As DNA, the CDR3 is TGTGCCAGCAGCACAACCGGGGAGCTGTTTTTT. It translates to CASSTTGELFF. Based on the CDR3 plus reference TRBV7-9 and TRBJ2-2, the full variable domain is DTGVSQNPRHKITKRGQNVTFRCDPISEHNRLYWYRQTLGQGPEFLTYFQNEAQLEKSRLLSDRFSAERPKGSFSTLEIQRTEQGDSAMYLCASSTTGELFFGEGSRLTVL.

The genes are TRBV5-1 and TRBJ1-3; 8 nucleotides agree with TRBD1. Germline-derived CDR1 and CDR2 are SGHRS and YFSETQ. Trimming took 0 bases from V and 3 from J; bases not matched to a gene: 14. The CDR3 extends over 19 amino acids. The CDR3: CASSLEAGGYARDGNTIYF. The CDR3 region has the DNA TGCGCCAGCAGCTTGGAAGCAGGGGGCTATGCTCGGGATGGAAACACCATATATTTT.

The chain employs TRBV11-3 and TRBJ1-3; maybe TRBD1 (5 bases). V lost 5 bases and J 4 bases, leaving 12 bases between the germline ends. Per germline, CDR1 SGHNT and CDR2 YENEEA. CDR3 length equals 14 residues. CDR3 sequence reads: CASSRGSLGNTIYF. As DNA, the CDR3 is TGTGCCAGCAGCAGGGGCTCGTTAGGAAACACCATATATTTT.

The rearrangement uses TRBV6-5 and TRBJ2-3; D gene ambiguous. The CDR3 loop spans 13 amino acids. Germline CDR1 reads MNHEY; CDR2 reads SVGAGI. V was pared by 7 bases and J by 0 bases, with 8 bases between. CDR3 coding DNA: TGTGCCAGCACTAGTGCCAGCACAGATACGCAGTATTTT. This translates into CASTSASTDTQYF.

V usage is TRBV4-1 and J usage is TRBJ2-7; 8 bases are a match to TRBD1. Trimming cost V 3 bases and J 2 bases; bases outside gene matches: 6. The CDR3 contains 15 residues. The V gene's germline CDR1 is MGHRA and CDR2 YSYEKL. The CDR3 reads CASSHGSGGPYEQYF. The CDR3, as DNA: TGCGCCAGCAGCCACGGTTCAGGGGGCCCCTACGAGCAGTACTTC.

This rearrangement joins TRBV6-5 to TRBJ2-2; D ambiguous. The CDR3 is made up of 12 amino acids. CDR1 and CDR2 (germline): MNHEY, SVGAGI. V lost 6 bases and J lost 6, with 8 bases in between. CDR3 nucleotide sequence: TGTGCCAGCAGCGACTGGTCCGGGGAGCTGTTTTTT. This gives the protein CASSDWSGELFF.

This rearrangement joins TRBV5-1 to TRBJ2-5, with D possibly TRBD1 on 6 matching bases. CDR1 SGHRS and CDR2 YFSETQ come from the germline V gene. The V and J ends lost 0 bases and 5 bases respectively, with 14 bases between them. This CDR3 contains 15 residues. CDR3 nucleotide sequence: TGCGCCAGCAGCTTGGAATCGGGCAGGGGTGAGACCCAGTACTTC. Translated: CASSLESGRGETQYF.

The J gene is TRBJ1-2, the V gene TRBV19; 10 positions match TRBD1. The CDR3 runs to 16 residues. The germline V gene encodes CDR1 LNHDA and CDR2 SQIVND (reference sequence). With V trimmed by 1 base and J by 8 bases, 10 bases remained unmatched. The CDR3 bases are TGTGCCAGTAGTATAGGAGGGACAGGGGCCCTCGGGGGCTACACCTTC. Protein product: CASSIGGTGALGGYTF.

CDR3 in DNA: TGTGCCATCAGTGAAGTCGGGGGGAACGAGCAGTACTTC. Its protein is CAISEVGGNEQYF. V is TRBV10-3 and J is TRBJ2-7, with TRBD2 matching over 7 bases. The length of the CDR3 is 13 residues. Germline trimming cut 3 bases from V and 5 bases from J; bases unmatched to any gene: 4. In germline, CDR1 is ENHRY, CDR2 SYGVKD.

This chain uses TRBV6-6 with TRBJ1-5, with TRBD1 identical over 7 bases. V gave up 5 bases and J gave up 5 bases; unmatched junction bases: 12. This CDR3 contains 16 residues. In germline, CDR1 is MNHNY, CDR2 SVGAGI (reference sequence). CDR3: CASSNRGGVGDQPQHF. CDR3 DNA sequence: TGTGCCAGCAGTAACAGGGGCGGTGTTGGGGATCAGCCCCAGCATTTT.

This clone was seen a few times. The chain links TRBV6-5 to TRBJ2-2, with D perhaps TRBD1 (6 bases). Germline CDR1 and CDR2: MNHEY and SVGAGI. CDR3 size: 14 residues. Trimming removed 6 bases at V and 0 bases at J, with 8 bases between. The DNA of the CDR3 is TGTGCCAGCAGGCGGACAGCGAACACCGGGGAGCTGTTTTTT. Translating gives CASRRTANTGELFF.

This chain links TRBV5-1 with TRBJ1-1, with TRBD1 matching 9 bases. CDR1 is SGHRS and CDR2 is YFSETQ in the germline V gene. This CDR3 has 15 amino acids. V trimming: 4 bases; J trimming: 6 bases; junction bases outside the gene matches: 10. The CDR3 region is CASSTSTGGRSEAFF. CDR3 coding DNA: TGCGCCAGCAGCACGTCGACAGGGGGAAGGTCTGAAGCTTTCTTT. Together with reference TRBV5-1 and TRBJ1-1, the CDR3 gives the full variable domain: KAGVTQTPRYLIKTRGQQVTLSCSPISGHRSVSWYQQTPGQGLQFLFEYFSETQRNKGNFPGRFSGRQFSNSRSEMNVSTLELGDSALYLCASSTSTGGRSEAFFGQGTRLTVV.

The chain employs TRBV7-2 and TRBJ2-5; tentatively, D is TRBD1 (7 bases). Germline values: CDR1 SGHTA, CDR2 FQGNSA. CDR3 length equals 13 residues. Trimming took 6 bases from V and 5 from J, leaving 13 bases between them. CDR3 DNA: TGTGCCAGCAGAGGAGGGGGCGGGGAGACCCAGTACTTC. This sequence encodes CASRGGGGETQYF. Looking up the rest from reference TRBV7-2 and TRBJ2-5 gives the full variable domain: GAGVSQSPSNKVTEKGKDVELRCDPISGHTALYWYRQSLGQGLEFLIYFQGNSAPDKSGLPSDRFSAERTGGSVSTLTIQRTQQEDSAVYLCASRGGGGETQYFGPGTRLLVL.

The V gene is TRBV7-9, the J gene TRBJ1-3; D call uncertain. Germline CDR1 and CDR2: SEHNR and FQNEAQ (reference sequence). V dropped 2 bases and J dropped 6 bases, with 14 bases sitting between them. CDR3 size: 15 residues. CDR3 nucleotide sequence: TGTGCCAGCAGCTTATACCCCCAGGTCCCAAACACCATATATTTT. This encodes CASSLYPQVPNTIYF.

The chain joins TRBV6-2 or TRBV6-3 to TRBJ1-2; D ambiguous. Trimming stripped 6 bases from V and 2 bases from J, with 10 bases between. This CDR3 is built from 13 residues. Germline loops: CDR1 MNHEY, CDR2 SVGEGT. CDR3 coding DNA: TGTGCCAGCAGCGACACAGAAAACTATGGCTACACCTTC. It yields the protein CASSDTENYGYTF.

The chain carries TRBV28 and TRBJ1-5; possibly TRBD1 for D (6 bases). CDR1 is MDHEN and CDR2 is SYDVKM in the germline V gene. The length of the CDR3 is 14 residues. V lost 11 bases and J lost 1, with 15 bases in between. As DNA, the CDR3 is TGTGCCGGACAACAAGGGGGAAGCAATCAGCCCCAGCATTTT. It codes for CAGQQGGSNQPQHF.

This chain connects TRBV7-9 to TRBJ1-6; 10 bases fit TRBD1. This CDR3 spans 17 amino acids. V dropped 4 bases and J dropped 3; count of bases not matched to a gene: 6. Germline lookup yields CDR1 SEHNR and CDR2 FQNEAQ (reference sequence). CDR3 sequence (DNA): TGTGCCAGCAGCTCCTGGACAGGGGGACGCTATAATTCACCCCTCCACTTT. This translates into CASSSWTGGRYNSPLHF.

This clone is a singleton in its sample. This chain links TRBV16 with TRBJ1-4; TRBD1 might be the D (5 bases). Germline V gene data show CDR1 as KGHSY and CDR2 as FQNENV. This CDR3 spans 15 amino acids. The ends were cut back, 5 bases at V and 8 bases at J, with 18 bases in the middle. The CDR3 loop reads CASSSKTDLIEKLFF. DNA of the CDR3: TGTGCCAGCAGCTCCAAGACAGATCTAATCGAAAAACTGTTTTTT. Supplemented by reference TRBV16 and TRBJ1-4, the full variable domain reads GEEVAQTPKHLVRGEGQKAKLYCAPIKGHSYVFWYQQVLKNEFKFLISFQNENVFDETGMPKERFSAKCLPNSPCSLEIQATKLEDSAVYFCASSSKTDLIEKLFFGSGTQLSVL.

This chain uses TRBV6-5 with TRBJ1-2, with 9 nucleotides matching TRBD1. The CDR3 runs to 14 residues. Germline V gene data show CDR1 as MNHEY and CDR2 as SVGAGI. J lost 4 bases, V lost 6 bases, and 6 bases had no gene match. CDR3 residues: CASRRTGEAYGYTF. CDR3 DNA sequence: TGTGCCAGCAGACGGACAGGGGAAGCCTATGGCTACACCTTC.

This chain links TRBV6-6 with TRBJ1-4, with 7 nucleotides matching TRBD1. The CDR3 is 14 amino acids. With 5 bases clipped from V and 6 bases from J, the junction kept 6 bases outside the gene matches. CDR1 MNHNY and CDR2 SVGAGI come from the germline V gene (reference sequence). CDR3 coding DNA: TGTGCCAGCAGTCAAACAGGGGAGTATGAAAAACTGTTTTTT. It specifies CASSQTGEYEKLFF.

The genes are TRBV18 and TRBJ2-5, with D possibly TRBD2 on 5 matching bases. The germline CDR1 and CDR2 sequences are KGHSH and LQKENI. This CDR3 comprises 13 residues. V was trimmed by 0 bases and J by 6 bases, leaving 8 bases between them. Written as DNA, the CDR3 is TGTGCCAGCTCACCACCGGACTCCCAGACCCAGTACTTC. This sequence encodes CASSPPDSQTQYF.

The rearrangement links TRBV2 to TRBJ1-5; D uncertain. Germline V gene lookup returns CDR1 SNHLY and CDR2 FYNNEI. Trimming stripped 3 bases from V and 4 bases from J, with 10 bases between. This CDR3 has 14 residues. The CDR3 DNA follows: TGTGCCAGCAGTGACTCGGGGAGGAATCAGCCCCAGCATTTT. This translates into CASSDSGRNQPQHF. The whole variable domain, filled in from reference TRBV2 and TRBJ1-5, reads EPEVTQTPSHQVTQMGQEVILRCVPISNHLYFYWYRQILGQKVEFLVSFYNNEISEKSEIFDDQFSVERPDGSNFTLKIRSTKLEDSAMYFCASSDSGRNQPQHFGDGTRLSIL.

The chain links TRBV3-1 (or the pseudogene TRBV3-2) to TRBJ2-5; 12 nucleotides agree with TRBD2. Germline CDR1 is LGHDT and CDR2 is YNNKEL (reference sequence). The CDR3 covers 16 residues. J lost 5 bases, V lost 7 bases, and 11 bases had no gene match. The CDR3 loop reads CASNPQLAGGGETQYF. In nucleotides, the CDR3 is TGTGCCAGCAACCCGCAACTAGCGGGGGGCGGGGAGACCCAGTACTTC.

The chain has TRBV5-8 and TRBJ1-3; the match to TRBD1 covers 7 bases. Germline trimming cut 4 bases from V and 0 bases from J; bases unmatched to any gene: 4. Germline V gene sequence: CDR1 SGHTS, CDR2 YDEGEE. The CDR3 runs to 15 residues. DNA for the CDR3: TGTGCCAGCAGCGCGGGACAGAGCTCTGGAAACACCATATATTTT. Residues: CASSAGQSSGNTIYF.

The rearrangement joins TRBV18 to TRBJ2-5; no definite D call. V was cut by 2 bases and J by 4 bases, with 17 bases left in between. The V gene's germline CDR1 is KGHSH and CDR2 LQKENI. The CDR3 has 16 amino acids. The DNA of the CDR3 is TGTGCCAGCTCACCATTTCCAGCGAGCTCCTCAGAGACCCAGTACTTC. It codes for CASSPFPASSSETQYF.

This clone was seen just once. The chain links TRBV4-1 to TRBJ1-4, with D possibly TRBD1 on 6 matching bases. Per the germline V gene, CDR1 is MGHRA and CDR2 is YSYEKL. The CDR3 loop spans 13 amino acids. Trimming took off 2 bases at V and 8 bases at J, with 9 bases between the two ends. For the CDR3, the DNA is TGCGCCAGCAGCCAATGGGGGCGGGAAAAACTGTTTTTT. Amino acid sequence: CASSQWGREKLFF.